These 10 T cell receptor beta chains were all obtained from the same sample, sequenced in a study of T cell responses to AZD1222 COVID-19 vaccine. Repertoires were generated with immunoSEQ multiplex PCR, while TCRdb's copy carries only in-frame clones and drops some. The data contain over 120,000 clones, roughly 90% of them seen just once; the ten biggest clones take up approximately 5.4%. The sequencing here drew on peripheral blood, taken on day 0 of AZD1222 vaccination. The origin of the receptors is an adult in good health.

The genes are TRBV5-4 and TRBJ2-5; TRBD2 matches 10 bases. Trimming took 0 bases from V and 6 from J; bases not matched to a gene: 5. Germline CDR1 SGHNT, CDR2 YYREEE (reference sequence). The CDR3 sequence is 15 residues long. The CDR3 nucleotides are TGTGCCAGCAGCTTGGCCGTAGCGGGAGGACAGACCCAGTACTTC. Its protein product is CASSLAVAGGQTQYF.

The chain recombines TRBV3-1 (or the pseudogene TRBV3-2) with TRBJ1-2; TRBD1 is a possible D gene (5 bases). Trimming took off 5 bases at V and 6 bases at J, with 13 bases between the two ends. CDR1 and CDR2 from the germline V gene are LGHDT and YNNKEL (reference sequence). The CDR3 is 13 amino acids. In DNA form, the CDR3 reads TGTGCCAGCAGCACCGGGACGGAGGATGGCTACACCTTC. Amino acids: CASSTGTEDGYTF.

The J gene is TRBJ2-3, the V gene TRBV6-5; D is possibly TRBD2 (5 bases). Germline CDR1 and CDR2: MNHEY and SVGAGI. Trimming left V 4 bases short and J 1 base short, with 12 bases between. The CDR3 covers 15 residues. CDR3 sequence (DNA): TGTGCCAGCAGTTTGGGGTCCGGGGGCACAGATACGCAGTATTTT. Its translation is CASSLGSGGTDTQYF.

The chain carries TRBV5-6 and TRBJ1-2, with TRBD1 matching over 7 bases. The trim removed 6 bases at V and 4 bases at J, leaving 9 bases unmatched. Germline V CDR1 and CDR2: SGHDT, YYEEEE. This CDR3 contains 14 residues. CDR3: CASMDSTGVYGYTF. CDR3 bases: TGTGCCAGCATGGATAGCACAGGGGTCTATGGCTACACCTTC.

The chain links TRBV12-3 or TRBV12-4 to TRBJ2-1; 9 bases match TRBD1. V lost 10 bases to trimming and J lost 6 bases; unmatched junction nucleotides: 4. CDR3 length: 12 residues. Here the CDR3 reads CAIDRGGNEQFF. In DNA form, the CDR3 reads TGTGCCATCGACAGGGGGGGCAATGAGCAGTTCTTC.

V is TRBV24-1 and J is TRBJ2-3; maybe TRBD2 (5 bases). CDR3 size: 13 residues. Germline CDR1 is KGHDR and CDR2 is SFDVKD. Trimming took 7 bases from V and 0 from J, leaving 7 bases between them. The chain's CDR3 is CATRGRSTDTQYF. In nucleotides, the CDR3 is TGTGCCACCAGAGGGAGAAGCACAGATACGCAGTATTTT.

In this sample, this clone turned up a few times. The V call is TRBV10-3, the J call TRBJ1-4; 7 bases align to TRBD1. Germline V lookup: CDR1 ENHRY, CDR2 SYGVKD. Trimming removed 6 bases from V and 3 bases from J; junction bases left unmatched: 10. CDR3 length: 16 amino acids. The CDR3 DNA follows: TGTGCCATCAGCGATTCTCCGGGACAGTCTAATGAAAAACTGTTTTTT. Its protein is CAISDSPGQSNEKLFF.

CDR3 amino acids: CASSPTGFSNQPQHF. CDR3 DNA: TGTGCCAGCAGCCCCACGGGGTTTAGCAATCAGCCCCAGCATTTT. The chain employs TRBV7-2 and TRBJ1-5; D unclear. The length of the CDR3 is 15 residues. V dropped 5 bases and J dropped 0 bases, with 11 bases sitting between them. Germline lookup yields CDR1 SGHTA and CDR2 FQGNSA.

The CDR3 region is CASSPGLAGTGEQYF. CDR3 bases: TGCGCCAGCAGTCCTGGACTAGCGGGGACGGGAGAGCAGTACTTC. The rearrangement uses TRBV10-2 and TRBJ2-7; 12 nucleotides line up with TRBD2. The V gene's germline CDR1 is WSHSY and CDR2 SAAADI. This CDR3 contains 15 residues. The J segment lost 7 bases and the V segment lost 5 bases, leaving 9 bases of the junction unmatched.

The chain employs TRBV6-1 and TRBJ1-5, with no clear D. The CDR3 totals 15 residues. Germline CDR1 and CDR2: MNHNS and SASEGT. Trimming pared 1 base from V and 4 bases from J, leaving 11 bases between. The CDR3 loop reads CASSEGPLGNQPQHF. The CDR3 bases are TGTGCCAGCAGTGAAGGACCCCTGGGGAATCAGCCCCAGCATTTT.